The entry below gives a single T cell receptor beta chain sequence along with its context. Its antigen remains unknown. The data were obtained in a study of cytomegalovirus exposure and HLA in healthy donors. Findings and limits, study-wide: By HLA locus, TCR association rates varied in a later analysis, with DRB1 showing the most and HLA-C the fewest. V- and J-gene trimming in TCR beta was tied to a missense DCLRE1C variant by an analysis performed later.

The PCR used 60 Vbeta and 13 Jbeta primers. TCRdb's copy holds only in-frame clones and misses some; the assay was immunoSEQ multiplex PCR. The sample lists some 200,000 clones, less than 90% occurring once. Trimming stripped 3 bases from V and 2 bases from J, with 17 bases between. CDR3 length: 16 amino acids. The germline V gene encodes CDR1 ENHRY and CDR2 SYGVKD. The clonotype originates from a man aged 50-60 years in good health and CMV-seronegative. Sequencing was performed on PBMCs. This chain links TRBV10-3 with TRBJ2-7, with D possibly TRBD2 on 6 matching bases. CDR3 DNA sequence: TGTGCCATCAGTGACCCTACTAGCCGAAGGCCCTACGAGCAGTACTTC. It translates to CAISDPTSRRPYEQYF.